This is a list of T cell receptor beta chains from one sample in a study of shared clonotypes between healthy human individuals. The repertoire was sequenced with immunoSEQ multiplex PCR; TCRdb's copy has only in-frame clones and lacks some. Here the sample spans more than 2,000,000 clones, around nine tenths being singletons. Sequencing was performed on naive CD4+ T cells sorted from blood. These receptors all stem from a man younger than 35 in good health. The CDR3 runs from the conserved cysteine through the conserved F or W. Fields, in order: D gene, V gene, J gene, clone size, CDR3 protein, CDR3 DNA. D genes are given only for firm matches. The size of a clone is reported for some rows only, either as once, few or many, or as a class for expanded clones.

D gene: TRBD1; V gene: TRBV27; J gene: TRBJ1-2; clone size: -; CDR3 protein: CASSLSDRGWGGYTF; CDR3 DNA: TGTGCCAGCAGTTTATCGGACAGGGGGTGGGGTGGCTACACCTTC
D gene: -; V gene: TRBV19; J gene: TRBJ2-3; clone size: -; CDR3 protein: CASRVLAAATDTQYF; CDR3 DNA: TGTGCCAGTAGGGTGTTAGCGGCCGCCACAGATACGCAGTATTTT
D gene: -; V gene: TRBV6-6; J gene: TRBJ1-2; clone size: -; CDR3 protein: CASSNPGQAPGYTF; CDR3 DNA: TGTGCCAGCAGTAATCCGGGACAAGCACCCGGCTACACCTTC
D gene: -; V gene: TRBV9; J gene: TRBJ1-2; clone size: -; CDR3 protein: CASSVEFGGSNYGYTF; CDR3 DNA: TGTGCCAGCAGCGTAGAGTTTGGGGGGTCTAACTATGGCTACACCTTC
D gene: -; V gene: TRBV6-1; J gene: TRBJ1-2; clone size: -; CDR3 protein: CASSEMGRYGYTF; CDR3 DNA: TGTGCCAGCAGTGAAATGGGGAGGTACGGCTACACCTTC
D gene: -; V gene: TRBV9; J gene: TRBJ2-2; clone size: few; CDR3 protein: CASSVRNTGELFF; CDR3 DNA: TGTGCCAGCAGCGTACGGAACACCGGGGAGCTGTTTTTT
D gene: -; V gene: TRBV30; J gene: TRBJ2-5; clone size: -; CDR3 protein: CAWTGTKTETQYF; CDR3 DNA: TGTGCCTGGACCGGGACCAAAACCGAGACCCAGTACTTC
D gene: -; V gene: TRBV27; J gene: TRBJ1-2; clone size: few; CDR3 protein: CASSLSPGFYGYTF; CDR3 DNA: TGTGCCAGCAGTTTATCTCCAGGATTCTATGGCTACACCTTC
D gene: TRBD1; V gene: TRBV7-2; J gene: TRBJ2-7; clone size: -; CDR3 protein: CASSWDRGGYEQYF; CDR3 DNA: TGTGCCAGCAGCTGGGACAGGGGAGGCTACGAGCAGTACTTC
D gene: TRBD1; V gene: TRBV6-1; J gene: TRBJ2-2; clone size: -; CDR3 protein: CASRGQGATGELFF; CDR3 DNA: TGTGCCAGCAGGGGACAGGGAGCCACCGGGGAGCTGTTTTTT
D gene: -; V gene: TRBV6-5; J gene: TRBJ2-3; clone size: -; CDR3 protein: CASSYSTQFTDTQYF; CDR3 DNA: TGTGCCAGCAGTTACTCGACACAGTTCACAGATACGCAGTATTTT
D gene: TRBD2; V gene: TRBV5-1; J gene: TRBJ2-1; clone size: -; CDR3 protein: CASSPSGGPYNEQFF; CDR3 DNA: TGCGCCAGCAGCCCCTCGGGAGGGCCCTACAATGAGCAGTTCTTC
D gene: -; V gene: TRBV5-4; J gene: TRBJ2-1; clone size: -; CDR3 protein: CASSLGGSPSYNEQFF; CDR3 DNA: TGTGCCAGCAGCTTGGGGGGTTCCCCTTCCTACAATGAGCAGTTCTTC
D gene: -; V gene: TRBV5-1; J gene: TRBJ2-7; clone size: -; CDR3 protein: CASSLGGGGIGYEQYF; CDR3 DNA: TGCGCCAGCAGCTTGGGTGGCGGGGGCATAGGCTACGAGCAGTACTTC
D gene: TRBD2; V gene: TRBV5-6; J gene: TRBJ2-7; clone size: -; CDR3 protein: CASRPSGSFYEQYF; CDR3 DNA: TGTGCCAGCAGACCTAGCGGATCGTTCTACGAGCAGTACTTC
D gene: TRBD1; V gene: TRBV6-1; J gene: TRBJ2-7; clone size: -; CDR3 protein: CASRGQGAGEQYF; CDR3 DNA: TGTGCCAGCAGGGGACAGGGGGCTGGCGAGCAGTACTTC
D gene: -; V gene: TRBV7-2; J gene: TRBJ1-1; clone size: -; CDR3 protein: CASSQGGSLNTEAFF; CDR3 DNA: TGTGCCAGCAGCCAAGGGGGGTCCTTGAACACTGAAGCTTTCTTT
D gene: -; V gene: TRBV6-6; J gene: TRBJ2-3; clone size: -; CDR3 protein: CASSYTSTDTQYF; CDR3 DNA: TGTGCCAGCAGTTATACGTCCACAGATACGCAGTATTTT
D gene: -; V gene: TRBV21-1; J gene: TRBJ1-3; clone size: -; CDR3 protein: CASSWTGLNTIYF; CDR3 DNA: TGTGCCAGCAGCTGGACAGGTTTAAACACCATATATTTT
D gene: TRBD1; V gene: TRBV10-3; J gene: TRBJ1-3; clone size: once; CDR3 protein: CAISGTGGQSASGNTIYF; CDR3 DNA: TGTGCCATCAGTGGGACAGGGGGTCAAAGTGCCTCTGGAAACACCATATATTTT
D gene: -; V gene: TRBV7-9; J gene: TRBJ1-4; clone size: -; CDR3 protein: CASSAEGRSEKLFF; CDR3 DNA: TGTGCCAGCAGTGCTGAGGGGAGGAGTGAAAAACTGTTTTTT
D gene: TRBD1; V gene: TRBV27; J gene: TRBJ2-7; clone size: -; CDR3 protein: CASSTQTGGGEQYF; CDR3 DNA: TGTGCCAGCAGTACCCAGACAGGGGGCGGGGAGCAGTACTTC
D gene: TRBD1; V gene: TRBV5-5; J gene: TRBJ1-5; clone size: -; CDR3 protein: CASRGQGASQPQHF; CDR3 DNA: TGTGCCAGCAGGGGGCAGGGGGCGAGTCAGCCCCAGCATTTT
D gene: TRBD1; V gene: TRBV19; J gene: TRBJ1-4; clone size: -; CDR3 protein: CASSIFPGQSNEKLFF; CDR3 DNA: TGTGCCAGTAGTATTTTCCCGGGACAGTCGAATGAAAAACTGTTTTTT
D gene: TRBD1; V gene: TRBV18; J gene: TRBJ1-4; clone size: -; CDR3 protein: CASSPSTGATNEKLFF; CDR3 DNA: TGTGCCAGCTCACCATCCACAGGGGCAACTAATGAAAAACTGTTTTTT
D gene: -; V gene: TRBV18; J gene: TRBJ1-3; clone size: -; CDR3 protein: CASSRRGAGAGNTIYF; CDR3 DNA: TGTGCCAGCTCCCGAAGGGGGGCCGGCGCTGGAAACACCATATATTTT